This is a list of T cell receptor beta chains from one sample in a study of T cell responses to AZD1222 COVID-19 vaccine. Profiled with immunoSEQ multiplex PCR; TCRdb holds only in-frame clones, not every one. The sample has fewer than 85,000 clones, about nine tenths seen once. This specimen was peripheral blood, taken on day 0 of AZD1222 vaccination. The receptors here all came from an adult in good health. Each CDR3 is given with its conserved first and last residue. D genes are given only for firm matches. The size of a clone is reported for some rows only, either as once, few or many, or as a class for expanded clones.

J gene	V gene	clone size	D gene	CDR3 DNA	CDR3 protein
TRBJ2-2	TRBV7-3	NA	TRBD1	TGTGCCAGCAGCTTGGACAGGGTAACCGGGGAGCTGTTTTTT	CASSLDRVTGELFF
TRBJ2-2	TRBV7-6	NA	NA	TGTGCCAGCAGCTCGGAACTACCGAGTCGCACCGGGGAGCTGTTTTTT	CASSSELPSRTGELFF
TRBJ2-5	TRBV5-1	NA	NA	TGCGCCAGCAGTTTGGGGCTCCAAGAGACCCAGTACTTC	CASSLGLQETQYF
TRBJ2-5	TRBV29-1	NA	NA	TGCAGCGCACTCCCGGGGAGAGAACAAGAGACCCAGTACTTC	CSALPGREQETQYF
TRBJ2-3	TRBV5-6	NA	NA	TGTGCCAGCAGCTTGGGGTCAGGGTGGTATTTT	CASSLGSGWYF
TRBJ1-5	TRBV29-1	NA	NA	TGCAGCGTTGCTTCAGGGGGCAATCAGCCCCAGCATTTT	CSVASGGNQPQHF
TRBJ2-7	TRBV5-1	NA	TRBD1	TGCGCCAGCAGCTCGGGACAGGCAATCAACGAGCAGTACTTC	CASSSGQAINEQYF
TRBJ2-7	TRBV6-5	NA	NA	TGTGCCAGCAGTTACTCCCCCCAGGGGCCCTCCTACGAGCAGTACTTC	CASSYSPQGPSYEQYF
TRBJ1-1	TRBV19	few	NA	TGTGCCAGTACCATGGACAGTGAAGCTTTCTTT	CASTMDSEAFF
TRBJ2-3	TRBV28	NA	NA	TGTGCCAGCCGGAGTTCAGATACGCAGTATTTT	CASRSSDTQYF
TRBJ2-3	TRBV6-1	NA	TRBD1	TGTGCCAGCAGTGAAAGGGGTGGACAGGTGGGAGCAGATACGCAGTATTTT	CASSERGGQVGADTQYF
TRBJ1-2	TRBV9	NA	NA	TGTGCCAGCAGCCCCCAGGGCTCCCGAGGCTACACCTTC	CASSPQGSRGYTF
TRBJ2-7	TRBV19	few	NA	TGTGCCAGTAGTATAGCTCACAGGCGCGAGCAGTACTTC	CASSIAHRREQYF
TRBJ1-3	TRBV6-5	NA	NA	TGTGCCAGCACTCGAGGGGGGGCTGGAAACACCATATATTTT	CASTRGGAGNTIYF
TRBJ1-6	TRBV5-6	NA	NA	TGTGCCAGCAGCTGGACAATGGGCGCCTATAATTCACCCCTCCACTTT	CASSWTMGAYNSPLHF
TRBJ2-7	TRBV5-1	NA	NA	TGCGCCAGCAGCTTGGAGGACAGTTCCTACGAGCAGTACTTC	CASSLEDSSYEQYF
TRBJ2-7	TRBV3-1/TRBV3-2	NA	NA	TGTGCCAGCAGCCCTTCCGGGACCGACAAGCAGTACTTC	CASSPSGTDKQYF
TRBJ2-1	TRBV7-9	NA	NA	TGTGCCAGCAGCTTAGGGGTTTTGGATGAGCAGTTCTTC	CASSLGVLDEQFF
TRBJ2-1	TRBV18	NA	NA	TGTGCCAGCTCACGAGTAAAGGGGTCAGATGAGCAGTTCTTC	CASSRVKGSDEQFF
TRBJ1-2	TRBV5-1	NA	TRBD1	TGCGCCAGCAGCTTGCAGGACAGGGGGGATGGCTACACCTTC	CASSLQDRGDGYTF
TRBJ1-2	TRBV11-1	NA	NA	TGTGCCAGCAGCCCTGGACAAGAAAACTATGGCTACACCTTC	CASSPGQENYGYTF
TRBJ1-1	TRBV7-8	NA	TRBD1	TGTGCCAGCAGCTTGGAAGGACAGGGTGAGACTGAAGCTTTCTTT	CASSLEGQGETEAFF
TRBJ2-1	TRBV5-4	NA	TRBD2	TGTGCCAGCAGGCTACTAGCGGGCTCCTACAATGAGCAGTTCTTC	CASRLLAGSYNEQFF
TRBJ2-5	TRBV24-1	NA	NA	TGTGCCACCAGTGACTCCGGAAGGGGGCAAGAGACCCAGTACTTC	CATSDSGRGQETQYF
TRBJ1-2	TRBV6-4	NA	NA	TGTGCCAGCAGTCGACAGACTTTTGGCTATGGCTACACCTTC	CASSRQTFGYGYTF
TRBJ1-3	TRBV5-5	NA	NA	TGTGCCAGCAGCTTTGGGGGCCACTCTGGAAACACCATATATTTT	CASSFGGHSGNTIYF
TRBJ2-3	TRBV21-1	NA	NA	TGTGCCAGCAGCAGGGATCCGGGACTAGCGGGAGGAGGGACAGATACGCAGTATTTT	CASSRDPGLAGGGTDTQYF
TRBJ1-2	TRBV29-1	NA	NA	TGCAGCGTTGAAGTAACGGGGGGGCTCTACACCTTC	CSVEVTGGLYTF
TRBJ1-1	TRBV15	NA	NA	TGTGCCACCAGCGGACTCAACAGGGTCCCCCGAGGGGGTGAAGCTTTCTTT	CATSGLNRVPRGGEAFF
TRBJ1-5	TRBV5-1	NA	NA	TGCGCCAGCAGACAGGACAGCGCCGCAAATCAGCCCCAGCATTTT	CASRQDSAANQPQHF
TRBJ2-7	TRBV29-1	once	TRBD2	TGCAGCGCTACTAGCGGAATTTACGAGCAGTACTTC	CSATSGIYEQYF
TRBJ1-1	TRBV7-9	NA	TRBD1	TGTGCCAGCAGCCAAGAGATACAGGGGGATCTTGAAGCTTTCTTT	CASSQEIQGDLEAFF
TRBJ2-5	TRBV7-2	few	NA	TGTGCCAGCAGGGCAGGGAATACTAAAGAGACCCAGTACTTC	CASRAGNTKETQYF
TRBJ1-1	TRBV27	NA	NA	TGTGCCAGCAGTTTCCAAGGCATGAACACTGAAGCTTTCTTT	CASSFQGMNTEAFF
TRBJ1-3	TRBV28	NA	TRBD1	TGTGCCAGCAGTTTTGGGACAGCTGGAAACACCATATATTTT	CASSFGTAGNTIYF
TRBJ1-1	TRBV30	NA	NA	TGTGCCTGGAGGAGCCCGGGTGGAACTGAAGCTTTCTTT	CAWRSPGGTEAFF
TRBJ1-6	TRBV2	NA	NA	TGTGCCAGCACCTCAGTGCAGCCCAATTCACCCCTCCACTTT	CASTSVQPNSPLHF
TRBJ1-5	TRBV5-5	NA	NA	TGTGCCAGCAGCTTGGCGGGGCAGGGATACAATCAGCCCCAGCATTTT	CASSLAGQGYNQPQHF
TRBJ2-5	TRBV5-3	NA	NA	TGTGCCAGAAACGGCGGACAAGAGACCCAGTACTTC	CARNGGQETQYF
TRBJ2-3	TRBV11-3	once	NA	TGTGCCAGCAGCGTTTACCGGTTGGATACGCAGTATTTT	CASSVYRLDTQYF
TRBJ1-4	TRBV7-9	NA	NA	TGTGCCAGCAGCTTAGGAGGGACAACTAATGAAAAACTGTTTTTT	CASSLGGTTNEKLFF